This TCR beta chain emerged from a study of neoadjuvant anti-PD-1 for oral cavity cancer. The time point: after neoadjuvant nivolumab, at surgical resection. Assay: immunoSEQ multiplex PCR; the TCRdb copy retains only in-frame clones and omits some. The sample consists of 40,000 to 50,000 clones, 65% to 80% of them appearing once. Germline V gene lookup returns CDR1 MNHNS and CDR2 SASEGT. The CDR3 spans 14 residues. Deletions cut 3 bases from V and 3 bases from J, with 11 bases between. The sequence was obtained from a person between 35 and 79 years old with oral cavity squamous cell carcinoma. V usage is TRBV6-1 and J usage is TRBJ1-2, with D tentatively TRBD1 (5 bases). The source was PBMCs, collected after nivolumab (anti-PD-1) treatment. CDR3 protein: CASSDQGADYGYTF. CDR3 DNA: TGTGCCAGCAGTGACCAGGGAGCCGACTATGGCTACACCTTC.